This T cell receptor (beta chain) was sequenced for a study of shared clonotypes between healthy human individuals. Clones were read by immunoSEQ multiplex PCR, and TCRdb kept only the in-frame ones, dropping some. The sample shows millions of clones, 85% to 95% of them seen only once. A CD45RA-negative memory subset and a CD45RA+ naive subset were separated from the CD4+ cells. This CDR3 comprises 16 residues. The germline V gene encodes CDR1 SGHKS and CDR2 YYEKEE (reference sequence). V was trimmed by 1 base and J by 0 bases, leaving 11 bases between them. The rearrangement joins TRBV5-5 to TRBJ1-3; D call uncertain. This clonotype was sampled from a man younger than 30 in good health. Some clones in this sample may be carry-over from other donors' samples. The sequenced sample was naive CD4+ T cells from PBMCs. Subset in this sample: CD45RA+ positively selected. The CDR3 DNA is TGTGCCAGCAGCTTGTTGGTCAGCTTCTCTGGAAACACCATATATTTT. Its protein is CASSLLVSFSGNTIYF.